The present T cell receptor (beta chain) was sequenced within a study of blood T cells in healthy people across ages. Regarding the study as a whole: Roughly linear declines in TCR beta diversity per million T cells occurred with age.

Donors were healthy Caucasian individuals from Russia aged about 6 to 90. Comment on this clonotype: Its antigen is still unknown.

Next came a second PCR, run for about 7 to 12 cycles, which used a sample-barcoded 5' primer along with a J-beta primer mix. TCRdb reprocessed the 5' RACE reads with MiXCR, giving one entry per CDR3 protein. The sample includes 850,000 to 1,000,000 distinct CDR3 sequences, roughly 52% of them seen just once. The CDR3 has 15 residues. Trimming at V came to 5 bases and at J to 5 bases, leaving 12 bases not matched to a gene. The V gene's germline CDR1 is DFQATT and CDR2 SNEGSKA (reference sequence). Material: blood. The TCR comes from a man aged 25-45 years in good health. The rearrangement links TRBV20-1 to TRBJ1-2; 9 positions match TRBD1. The CDR3 DNA is TGCAGTGCTTCTTCTACAGGGGGCGAGTCATATGGCTACACCTTC. This gives the protein CSASSTGGESYGYTF.